The clone carrying this TCR beta chain was detected a few times. No antigen is known for it. The CDR3 runs to 13 residues. Germline values: CDR1 SGDLS, CDR2 YYNGEE. Germline trimming cut 4 bases from V and 8 bases from J; bases unmatched to any gene: 8. Healthy Caucasian individuals from Russia aged roughly 6 to 95 served as donors. Combining a sample-barcoded 5' primer with a J-beta primer mix, a second PCR ran for roughly 6 to 12 cycles. Each CDR3 protein gets one entry after TCRdb re-called the 5' RACE reads with MiXCR. Of about 1.1 million distinct CDR3 sequences in the sample, 35% to 45% are singletons; the top ten hold roughly 13%. This sample is part of a study of blood T cells in healthy people across ages. General study findings and limits: TCR beta diversity was tightly associated with the proportion of naive T cells.

The clonotype was recovered from a man between 18 and 29 years old in good health. The V call is TRBV9, the J call TRBJ1-1; 7 bases agree with TRBD1. The sample comprised blood. DNA of the CDR3: TGTGCCAGCAGCCTGGGACAGACCGGGGAAGCTTTCTTT. Amino acid sequence: CASSLGQTGEAFF.